The clone carrying this T cell receptor beta chain came up many times. The antigen remains unidentified. This entry comes from a study of T cell repertoires in cytomegalovirus infection. Using its own MiXCR run on the reads, TCRdb lists one record per CDR3 protein. The table includes fewer than 1,000,000 distinct CDR3 sequences, around 30% detected once. Germline trimming cut 8 bases from V and 1 base from J; bases unmatched to any gene: 7. The CDR3 loop spans 14 amino acids. The starting material was cultured CD8+ T cells from PBMCs, obtained from culture after CMV antigen stimulation. The origin of this receptor is a human donor in good health (CMV status not recorded). Some clones in this sample may be carry-over from other donors' samples. V gene TRBV12-3 or TRBV12-4 combines with J gene TRBJ2-5, with 7 bases aligning to TRBD1. CDR3 loop: CASVPGDSQETQYF. In DNA, the CDR3 is TGTGCCAGCGTCCCCGGGGACAGCCAAGAGACCCAGTACTTC.